The TCR beta chain under discussion was sequenced for a study of technical replicates of blood from a handful of donors. The germline V gene has CDR1 LGHNA and CDR2 YNFKEQ. CDR3 length: 16 residues. Trimming took 4 bases from V and 4 from J, leaving 18 bases between them. TCRdb keeps only in-frame clones here, not all; method: immunoSEQ multiplex PCR. The table shows approximately 100,000 clones, with just over 95% occurring only once. The sample was T cells isolated from PBMCs. The source of this sequence is a human donor in good health. The chain links TRBV4-2 to TRBJ2-3; a weak D match, TRBD2 (7 bases). The CDR3 protein is CASSPRGGGGPDTQYF. CDR3 bases: TGTGCCAGCAGCCCCCGCGGTGGGGGGGGCCCAGATACGCAGTATTTT.